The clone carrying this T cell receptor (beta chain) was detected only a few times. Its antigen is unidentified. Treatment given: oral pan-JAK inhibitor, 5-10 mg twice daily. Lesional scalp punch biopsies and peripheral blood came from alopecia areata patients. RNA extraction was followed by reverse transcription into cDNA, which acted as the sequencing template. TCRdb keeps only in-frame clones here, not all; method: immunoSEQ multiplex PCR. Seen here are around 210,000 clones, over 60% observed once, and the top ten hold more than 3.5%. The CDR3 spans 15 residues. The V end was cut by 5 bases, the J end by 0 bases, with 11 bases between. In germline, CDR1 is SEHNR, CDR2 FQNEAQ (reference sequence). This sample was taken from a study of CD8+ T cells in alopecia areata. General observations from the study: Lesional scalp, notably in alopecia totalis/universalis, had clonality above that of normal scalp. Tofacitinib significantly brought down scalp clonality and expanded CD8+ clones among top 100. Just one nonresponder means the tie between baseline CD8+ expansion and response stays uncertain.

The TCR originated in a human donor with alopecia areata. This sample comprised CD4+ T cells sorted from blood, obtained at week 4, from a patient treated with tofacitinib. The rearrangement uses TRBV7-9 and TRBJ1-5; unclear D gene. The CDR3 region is CASSLGGYSNQPQHF. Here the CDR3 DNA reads TGTGCCAGCAGCCTAGGAGGGTATAGCAATCAGCCCCAGCATTTT.